This entry lists 14 T cell receptor beta chains sequenced from one sample in a study of OX40 agonist ivuxolimab in advanced cancers. Profiling relied on immunoSEQ multiplex PCR, and the TCRdb table lists in-frame clones only, not all of them. The sample carries roughly 40,000 clones, around nine tenths recorded once. The material was CD4+ or CD8+ T cells sorted from blood, obtained in a trial of the OX40 agonist ivuxolimab. All receptors derive from an adult with an advanced solid tumor such as melanoma, head and neck, liver or kidney cancer.

This clone was recorded only once. The chain is built from TRBV7-6 and TRBJ2-5; 8 bases line up with TRBD1. The germline V gene has CDR1 SGHVS and CDR2 FNYEAQ. The trim removed 3 bases at V and 5 bases at J, leaving 5 bases unmatched. The CDR3 is 14 residues long. Here the CDR3 reads CASSLTGVKETQYF. In DNA form, the CDR3 reads TGTGCCAGCAGCTTGACAGGGGTCAAGGAGACCCAGTACTTC.

The chain links TRBV6-4 to TRBJ2-2; maybe TRBD1 (5 bases). CDR3 length: 17 residues. CDR1 is MRHNA and CDR2 is SNTAGT in the germline V gene. The V end lost 5 bases, the J end lost 1 base, and 17 bases lay between the germline ends. The CDR3 loop reads CASSPRAQVENTGELFF. CDR3 sequence (DNA): TGTGCCAGCAGTCCCCGCGCACAGGTTGAGAACACCGGGGAGCTGTTTTTT.

J is TRBJ2-2 and V is TRBV4-1; 9 nucleotides line up with TRBD1. V trimming: 4 bases; J trimming: 5 bases; junction bases outside the gene matches: 5. The CDR3 totals 15 residues. Per the germline V gene, CDR1 is MGHRA and CDR2 is YSYEKL. The CDR3 coding sequence is TGCGCCAGCAGCCTCGGGACAGGGTTAACCGGGGAGCTGTTTTTT. Translating gives CASSLGTGLTGELFF.

The CDR3 coding sequence is TGTGCCAGCAGAGAGGTAATGAACACTGAAGCTTTCTTT. It yields the protein CASREVMNTEAFF. The J gene is TRBJ1-1, the V gene TRBV6-1, with no clear D. V shed 6 bases and J shed 0 bases, with 8 bases lying between them. Germline V lookup: CDR1 MNHNS, CDR2 SASEGT. The CDR3 consists of 13 residues.

J is TRBJ2-3 and V is TRBV9, with 7 bases that match TRBD2. Trimming cost V 6 bases and J 0 bases; bases outside gene matches: 7. Germline V gives CDR1 SGDLS, CDR2 YYNGEE. The CDR3 runs 15 residues. This CDR3 is CASTVSGYSTDTQYF. For the CDR3, the DNA is TGTGCCAGCACCGTTAGCGGGTACAGCACAGATACGCAGTATTTT.

The genes are TRBV6-1 and TRBJ1-1, with D hard to call. Germline lookup yields CDR1 MNHNS and CDR2 SASEGT. Trimming pared 4 bases from V and 10 bases from J, leaving 10 bases between. This CDR3 is built from 11 residues. The CDR3 sequence: CASSAIGLAFF. In DNA, the CDR3 is TGTGCCAGCAGTGCCATTGGGTTAGCTTTCTTT.

This chain joins TRBV29-1 and TRBJ1-5; possible D gene TRBD1, 6 bases. This CDR3 has 13 residues. The V and J ends lost 5 bases and 3 bases respectively, with 11 bases between them. Germline lookup yields CDR1 SQVTM and CDR2 ANQGSEA. The CDR3 is CSVQGQFNQPQHF. In DNA, the CDR3 is TGCAGCGTTCAGGGACAATTCAATCAGCCCCAGCATTTT.

The chain employs TRBV2 and TRBJ2-2; tentative D call: TRBD2 (6 bases). The CDR3 runs to 14 residues. Germline CDR1 is SNHLY and CDR2 is FYNNEI. V lost 8 bases to trimming and J lost 0 bases, with 10 bases between them. CDR3 DNA sequence: TGTGCCAGCTGGGAGGCGACGAACACCGGGGAGCTGTTTTTT. The encoded protein is CASWEATNTGELFF.

V and J are TRBV7-6 and TRBJ2-3, with 10 bases matching TRBD2. The CDR3 covers 15 residues. The germline gives CDR1 SGHVS, CDR2 FNYEAQ. Trimming at V came to 5 bases and at J to 4 bases, leaving 6 bases not matched to a gene. This CDR3 reads CASSRKREGPDTQYF. The CDR3 DNA follows: TGTGCCAGCAGCCGTAAGCGGGAGGGGCCAGATACGCAGTATTTT.

Of note for this clone: Possible read error: a much larger clone is one base away. V is TRBV7-9 and J is TRBJ2-1; D is unclear. V was trimmed by 5 bases and J by 6 bases, leaving 14 bases between them. This CDR3 is 14 amino acids long. Germline CDR1 and CDR2: SEHNR and FQNEAQ (reference sequence). In nucleotides, the CDR3 is TGTGCCAGCAGCGGATCGCAGGACGGCAATGAGCAGTTCTTC. Its translation is CASSGSQDGNEQFF.

This clone was seen only once. The rearrangement joins TRBV28 to TRBJ1-4, with unresolved D. The V end lost 7 bases, the J end lost 10 bases, and 13 bases lay between the germline ends. Germline V gives CDR1 MDHEN, CDR2 SYDVKM. The CDR3 length is 12 residues. CDR3 sequence (DNA): TGTGCCAGCATTTCTGTGGTGGGAAAACTGTTTTTT. Translating it yields CASISVVGKLFF.

The rearrangement links TRBV18 to TRBJ1-3, with 8 bases lining up with TRBD1. The germline V gene encodes CDR1 KGHSH and CDR2 LQKENI. The junction had 6 bases not matched to a gene; V was cut back by 3 bases and J by 2 bases. This CDR3 spans 16 amino acids. This chain's CDR3 is CASSPRKTGAGNTIYF. DNA for the CDR3: TGTGCCAGCTCACCGAGGAAGACAGGGGCTGGAAACACCATATATTTT.

The chain combines TRBV6-4 with TRBJ2-3; maybe TRBD2 (5 bases). This CDR3 contains 13 residues. V was clipped by 6 bases and J by 5 bases, with 12 bases between them. The germline CDR1 and CDR2 sequences are MRHNA and SNTAGT. In DNA, the CDR3 is TGTGCCAGCAGCCTAGCTATCGGAGATACGCAGTATTTT. It is translated as CASSLAIGDTQYF.

The V call is TRBV5-1, the J call TRBJ2-7, with 11 bases aligning to TRBD2. The CDR3 runs to 16 residues. V dropped 1 base and J dropped 3; count of bases not matched to a gene: 6. CDR1 is SGHRS, CDR2 YFSETQ, per germline. In DNA, the CDR3 is TGCGCCAGCAGCTTGACGTACGGGACTAGCGGCTACGAGCAGTACTTC. Translated: CASSLTYGTSGYEQYF. The whole variable domain, filled in from reference TRBV5-1 and TRBJ2-7, reads KAGVTQTPRYLIKTRGQQVTLSCSPISGHRSVSWYQQTPGQGLQFLFEYFSETQRNKGNFPGRFSGRQFSNSRSEMNVSTLELGDSALYLCASSLTYGTSGYEQYFGPGTRLTVT.